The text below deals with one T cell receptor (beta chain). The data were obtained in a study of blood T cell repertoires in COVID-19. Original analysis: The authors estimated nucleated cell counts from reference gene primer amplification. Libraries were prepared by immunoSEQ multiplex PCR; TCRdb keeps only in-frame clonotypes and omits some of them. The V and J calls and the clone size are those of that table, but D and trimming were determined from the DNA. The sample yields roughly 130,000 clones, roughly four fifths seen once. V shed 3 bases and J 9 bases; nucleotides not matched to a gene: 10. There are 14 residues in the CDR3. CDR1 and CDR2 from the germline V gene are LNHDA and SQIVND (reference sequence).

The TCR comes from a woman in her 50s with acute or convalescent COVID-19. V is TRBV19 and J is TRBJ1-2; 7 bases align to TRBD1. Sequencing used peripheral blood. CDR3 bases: TGTGCCAGTAGTATCCAGGGGGTCCTTAGGAGCTACACCTTC. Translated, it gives CASSIQGVLRSYTF.